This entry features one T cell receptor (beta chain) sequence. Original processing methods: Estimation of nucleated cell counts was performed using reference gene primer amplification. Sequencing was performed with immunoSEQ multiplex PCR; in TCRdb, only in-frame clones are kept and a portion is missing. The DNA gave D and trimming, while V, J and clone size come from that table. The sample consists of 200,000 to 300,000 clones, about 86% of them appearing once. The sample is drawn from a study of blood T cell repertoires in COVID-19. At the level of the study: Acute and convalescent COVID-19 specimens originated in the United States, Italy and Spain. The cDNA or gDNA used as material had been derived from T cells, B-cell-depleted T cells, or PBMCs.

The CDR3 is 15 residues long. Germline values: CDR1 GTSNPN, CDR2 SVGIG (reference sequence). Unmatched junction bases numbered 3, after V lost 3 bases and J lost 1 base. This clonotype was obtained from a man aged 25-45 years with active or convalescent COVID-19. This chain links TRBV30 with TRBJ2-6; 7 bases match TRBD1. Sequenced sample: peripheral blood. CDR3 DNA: TGTGCCTGGAGCCAGGGGGTGTCTGGGGCCAACGTCCTGACTTTC. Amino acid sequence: CAWSQGVSGANVLTF.